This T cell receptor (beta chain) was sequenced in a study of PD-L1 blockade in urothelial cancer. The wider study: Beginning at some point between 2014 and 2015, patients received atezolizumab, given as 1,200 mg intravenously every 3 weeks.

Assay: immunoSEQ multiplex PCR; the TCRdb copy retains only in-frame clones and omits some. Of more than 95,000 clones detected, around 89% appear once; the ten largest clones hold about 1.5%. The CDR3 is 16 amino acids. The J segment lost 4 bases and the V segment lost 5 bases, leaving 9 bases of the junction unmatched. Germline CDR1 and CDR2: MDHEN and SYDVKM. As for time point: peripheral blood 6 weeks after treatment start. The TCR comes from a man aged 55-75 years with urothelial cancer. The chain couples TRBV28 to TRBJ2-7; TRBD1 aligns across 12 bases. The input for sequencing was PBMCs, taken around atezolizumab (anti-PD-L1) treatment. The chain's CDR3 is CASSPFTGQGAYEQYF. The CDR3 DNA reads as TGTGCCAGCAGTCCTTTCACGGGACAGGGGGCTTACGAGCAGTACTTC.